The next 17 T cell receptor beta chains were all read from a single sample in a study of blood T cells in healthy people across ages. Alongside a J-beta primer mix, a sample-barcoded 5' primer served in a second PCR lasting about 7 to 12 cycles. TCRdb fed the 5' RACE reads into MiXCR, producing one record per CDR3 protein. In the table there are about 780,000 distinct CDR3 sequences, about half of which are singletons. The sample comprised blood. Source of these receptors: a man older than 75 in good health.

This clonotype was observed at least ten times. The gene calls are TRBV20-1 and TRBJ2-1; no reliable D call. V dropped 1 base and J dropped 5 bases, with 12 bases sitting between them. Per the germline V gene, CDR1 is DFQATT and CDR2 is SNEGSKA (reference sequence). The CDR3 consists of 14 residues. The CDR3 sequence is CSARASGWNNEQFF. In DNA, the CDR3 is TGCAGTGCTAGAGCGTCCGGCTGGAACAATGAGCAGTTCTTC.

The gene calls are TRBV7-2 and TRBJ2-7; D is unclear. V was cut by 1 base and J by 9 bases, with 16 bases left in between. Per germline, CDR1 SGHTA and CDR2 FQGNSA. CDR3 length: 14 residues. CDR3 residues: CASSLVPESVMQYF. The CDR3 DNA is TGTGCCAGCAGCTTAGTCCCAGAGTCCGTGATGCAGTACTTC.

A single count supports this clonotype. This chain links TRBV5-1 with TRBJ2-3, with TRBD2 matching over 9 bases. The CDR3 is 16 residues long. The germline gives CDR1 SGHRS, CDR2 YFSETQ. Germline trimming cut 4 bases from V and 2 bases from J; bases unmatched to any gene: 8. CDR3 sequence reads: CASSPGTSSNTDTQYF. CDR3 in DNA: TGCGCCAGCAGCCCCGGGACTAGCTCTAACACAGATACGCAGTATTTT.

This clonotype was seen a few times. The rearrangement joins TRBV7-7 to TRBJ2-7; D is possibly TRBD2 (6 bases). This CDR3 has 11 amino acids. CDR1 is SSHAT and CDR2 is FNYEAQ in the germline V gene (reference sequence). The V gene lost 5 bases and the J gene lost 7 bases, with 9 bases spanning the gap. This CDR3 reads CASSNGREQYF. CDR3 bases: TGTGCCAGCAGCAACGGGAGAGAGCAGTACTTC.

The chain employs TRBV6-2 or TRBV6-3 and TRBJ2-7; perhaps TRBD2 as D (6 bases). Germline CDR1 is MNHEY and CDR2 is SVGEGT. The CDR3 totals 14 residues. V gave up 4 bases and J gave up 11 bases, with 21 bases separating them. CDR3 bases: TGTGCCAGCAGTTCCCCCGGGACTGGGGTAGTTGAGTACTTC. Its translation: CASSSPGTGVVEYF.

The rearrangement links TRBV28 to TRBJ2-4; a weak D match, TRBD1 (5 bases). The CDR3 loop spans 15 amino acids. In germline, CDR1 is MDHEN, CDR2 SYDVKM. Trimming shortened V by 5 bases and J by 3 bases, and 14 bases separated the two germline ends. CDR3 in amino acids: CASSRQGWGKNIQYF. In nucleotides, the CDR3 is TGTGCCAGCAGTAGGCAGGGATGGGGCAAAAACATTCAGTACTTC.

This clonotype was found a few times. CDR3 DNA: TGTGCCAGCGCCGGGACTAGCGGATCCTACGAGCAGTACTTC. This codes for CASAGTSGSYEQYF. This chain links TRBV25-1 with TRBJ2-7; 11 nucleotides match TRBD2. Germline-derived CDR1 and CDR2 are MGHDK and SYGVNS. The CDR3 sequence is 14 residues long. V lost 8 bases, J lost 1 base, and 4 bases stayed unmatched.

The chain recombines TRBV18 with TRBJ1-5; 7 nucleotides align to TRBD1. Germline CDR1 reads KGHSH; CDR2 reads LQKENI. CDR3 size: 15 residues. V trimming: 2 bases; J trimming: 1 base; junction bases outside the gene matches: 2. In DNA form, the CDR3 reads TGTGCCAGCTCACCAACAGGGGAGAGCAATCAGCCCCAGCATTTT. Translation: CASSPTGESNQPQHF.

The V gene is TRBV3-1, the J gene TRBJ2-3; D may be TRBD2 (5 bases). The CDR3 runs to 14 residues. Germline loops: CDR1 LGHDT, CDR2 YNNKEL (reference sequence). Trimming took off 5 bases at V and 6 bases at J, with 15 bases between the two ends. This CDR3 is CASSSGNQADTQYF. In nucleotides, the CDR3 is TGTGCCAGCAGCTCGGGAAACCAGGCGGATACGCAGTATTTT.

At least ten counts were recorded for this clonotype. The chain carries TRBV12-3 or TRBV12-4 and TRBJ1-5; D may be TRBD1 (5 bases). The CDR3 totals 13 residues. Trimming removed 3 bases at V and 7 bases at J, with 10 bases between. The DNA for the CDR3 is TGTGCCAGCAGTTTTTCAGGGTGGCAGCCCCAGCATTTT. It translates to CASSFSGWQPQHF.

This rearrangement joins TRBV9 to TRBJ1-2, with TRBD1 matching 8 bases. The CDR3 sequence is 14 residues long. V was clipped by 1 base and J by 3 bases; unmatched bases: 2. CDR1 SGDLS and CDR2 YYNGEE come from the germline V gene. CDR3 bases: TGTGCCAGCAGCGTACAGGGGGCGGACTATGGCTACACCTTC. Its translation is CASSVQGADYGYTF.

The sample holds many counts of this clonotype. A much larger clone differs from this one at a single base, so this may be a read error. The rearrangement links TRBV11-1 to TRBJ2-1; TRBD2 might be the D (6 bases). The germline CDR1 and CDR2 sequences are SGHAT and FQDESV (reference sequence). The ends were cut back, 5 bases at V and 10 bases at J, with 18 bases in the middle. CDR3 size: 14 residues. The DNA for the CDR3 is TGTGCCAGCAGCGTAGGGGACTCCGCGCTGGAGCAGTTCTTC. Its translation is CASSVGDSALEQFF. Looking up the rest from reference TRBV11-1 and TRBJ2-1 gives the full variable domain: EAEVAQSPRYKITEKSQAVAFWCDPISGHATLYWYRQILGQGPELLVQFQDESVVDDSQLPKDRFSAERLKGVDSTLKIQPAELGDSAMYLCASSVGDSALEQFFGPGTRLTVL.

A few counts support this clonotype. The chain employs TRBV20-1 and TRBJ1-2, with D perhaps TRBD1 (6 bases). The V end was cut by 3 bases, the J end by 5 bases, with 10 bases between. This CDR3 contains 12 residues. Germline CDR1 and CDR2: DFQATT and SNEGSKA (reference sequence). For the CDR3, the DNA is TGCAGTGCTAGGTGGACAGATTATGGCTACACCTTC. Its translation is CSARWTDYGYTF.

The chain links TRBV7-2 to TRBJ2-7, with TRBD2 matching over 9 bases. V shed 2 bases and J 1 base; nucleotides not matched to a gene: 6. Germline V gives CDR1 SGHTA, CDR2 FQGNSA. This CDR3 region has 16 residues. The CDR3 DNA sequence: TGTGCCAGCAGCTTATCCCCTAGCGGGATGTCCTACGAGCAGTACTTC. The encoded protein is CASSLSPSGMSYEQYF.

This sequence joins TRBV12-5 and TRBJ2-1; 10 bases line up with TRBD1. Losses at the gene ends were 0 bases for V and 5 bases for J; bases not matched to a gene: 10. Germline assignment: CDR1 LGHNT and CDR2 FRNRAP. There are 18 residues in the CDR3. The CDR3 nucleotides are TGTGCTAGTGGTTTGGTAAGGTCCGGGACAGGGGACAACAATGAGCAGTTCTTC. Amino acids: CASGLVRSGTGDNNEQFF.

The CDR3, as DNA: TGTGCCAGCCGTGCCGGGACAGTCTACGAGCAGTACTTC. Amino acids: CASRAGTVYEQYF. The V call is TRBV6-2 or TRBV6-3, the J call TRBJ2-7; 7 bases agree with TRBD1. Germline trimming cut 8 bases from V and 3 bases from J; bases unmatched to any gene: 7. The CDR3 has 13 residues. Germline V gene lookup returns CDR1 MNHEY and CDR2 SVGEGT.

This chain uses TRBV3-1 with TRBJ2-1; 9 positions match TRBD1. Per germline, CDR1 LGHDT and CDR2 YNNKEL (reference sequence). The CDR3 is 18 amino acids. Trimming removed 0 bases from V and 1 base from J; junction bases left unmatched: 7. In DNA, the CDR3 is TGTGCCAGCAGCCAAGATGGAGGGACAGGGCTGTCCTACAATGAGCAGTTCTTC. Its protein is CASSQDGGTGLSYNEQFF.